What follows are 2 T cell receptor beta chains derived from one specimen sequenced in a study of cytomegalovirus exposure and HLA in healthy donors. Both 60 Vbeta primers and 13 Jbeta primers went into the PCR. Only in-frame clones appear in the TCRdb table, and some are missing; sequencing was by immunoSEQ multiplex PCR. The table lists about 150,000 clones, roughly 80% of them singletons. The source material was PBMCs. The origin of the receptors is a man in his thirties or forties in good health and CMV-seropositive.

The chain carries TRBV14 and TRBJ1-1; 10 bases align to TRBD1. With 0 bases clipped from V and 10 bases from J, the junction kept 8 bases outside the gene matches. The CDR3 contains 15 residues. Germline V gene data show CDR1 as SGHDN and CDR2 as FVKESK. The chain's CDR3 is CASSQETGGYVGAFF. The CDR3, as DNA: TGTGCCAGCAGCCAAGAGACAGGGGGCTACGTCGGAGCTTTCTTT.

CDR3 amino acids: CASSPGDREYEQYF. In nucleotides, the CDR3 is TGTGCCAGCTCACCGGGGGACAGGGAATACGAGCAGTACTTC. V usage is TRBV18 and J usage is TRBJ2-7, with 9 nucleotides matching TRBD1. Trimming removed 3 bases from V and 4 bases from J; junction bases left unmatched: 4. Looked up from germline, CDR1 is KGHSH and CDR2 is LQKENI. The CDR3 has 14 amino acids.